One sample yielded the 17 T cell receptor beta chains listed below, sequenced in a study of blood T cell repertoires in COVID-19. Here immunoSEQ multiplex PCR was the method, and the copy in TCRdb shows in-frame clones only, minus some. The sample has a few hundred thousand clones; 86% are singletons. Sequenced material: peripheral blood. These receptors came from a man in his fifties or sixties with acute or convalescent COVID-19.

This clone was seen a single time. J is TRBJ2-1 and V is TRBV11-2; 11 bases line up with TRBD1. CDR3 size: 16 residues. After removal of 6 bases from V and 7 bases from J, the junction contained 11 bases not matched to a gene. The germline V gene encodes CDR1 SGHAT and CDR2 FQNNGV. CDR3 sequence reads: CASSPLGQGAWNEQFF. CDR3 nucleotides: TGTGCCAGCAGTCCTCTCGGACAGGGGGCGTGGAATGAGCAGTTCTTC.

The rearrangement uses TRBV30 and TRBJ1-1; the D is unclear. CDR1 GTSNPN and CDR2 SVGIG come from the germline V gene (reference sequence). The CDR3 sequence is 15 residues long. V was pared by 2 bases and J by 1 base, with 14 bases between. The CDR3 region is CAWSSKQISNTEAFF. The CDR3, as DNA: TGTGCCTGGAGTTCAAAACAGATCTCGAACACTGAAGCTTTCTTT.

This chain connects TRBV7-8 to TRBJ2-1; TRBD1 agrees at 8 bases. Germline V lookup: CDR1 SGHVS, CDR2 FQNEAQ. CDR3 length equals 14 residues. V trimming: 8 bases; J trimming: 8 bases; junction bases outside the gene matches: 11. In DNA, the CDR3 is TGTGCCAGCCGACCGGGACAGGCTTCAGATGAGCAGTTCTTC. Protein: CASRPGQASDEQFF.

The chain joins TRBV5-1 to TRBJ2-3; D is possibly TRBD2 (5 bases). V was trimmed by 4 bases and J by 0 bases, leaving 9 bases between them. From germline, CDR1 is SGHRS and CDR2 YFSETQ. This CDR3 comprises 14 residues. The DNA of the CDR3 is TGCGCCAGCAGCGCTAGCAGCAGCACAGATACGCAGTATTTT. The encoded protein is CASSASSSTDTQYF. The full variable domain, rest sourced from reference TRBV5-1 and TRBJ2-3, is KAGVTQTPRYLIKTRGQQVTLSCSPISGHRSVSWYQQTPGQGLQFLFEYFSETQRNKGNFPGRFSGRQFSNSRSEMNVSTLELGDSALYLCASSASSSTDTQYFGPGTRLTVL.

This chain connects TRBV7-6 to TRBJ1-2; 10 bases map to TRBD1. Losses at the gene ends were 5 bases for V and 4 bases for J; bases not matched to a gene: 7. The length of the CDR3 is 15 residues. The germline V gene has CDR1 SGHVS and CDR2 FNYEAQ. Here the CDR3 DNA reads TGTGCCAGCAGCCAGGGACAGGGGCCTTCCTATGGCTACACCTTC. It codes for CASSQGQGPSYGYTF.

V and J are TRBV15 and TRBJ2-7, with a tentative D call TRBD1 (5 bases). The V gene's germline CDR1 is LNHNV and CDR2 YYDKDF (reference sequence). Trimming removed 11 bases from V and 3 bases from J, with 17 bases in between. The CDR3 runs to 13 residues. The CDR3 is CAVVDSHGYEQYF. CDR3 DNA sequence: TGTGCCGTAGTTGACAGCCATGGCTACGAGCAGTACTTC.

This chain links TRBV6-2 or TRBV6-3 with TRBJ1-2, with 7 bases matching TRBD1. This CDR3 has 17 amino acids. Germline V gives CDR1 MNHEY, CDR2 SVGEGT. V lost 6 bases and J lost 8; bases outside the gene matches: 21. The CDR3 reads CASSPRDRALLGVGYTF. DNA of the CDR3: TGTGCCAGCAGCCCCCGGGACAGAGCCTTACTTGGTGTCGGCTACACCTTC.

This clone turned up a few times. The J gene is TRBJ2-1, the V gene TRBV28, with TRBD1 as a possible D gene (5 bases). CDR1 and CDR2 from the germline V gene are MDHEN and SYDVKM. This CDR3 spans 15 amino acids. Trimming removed 3 bases at V and 4 bases at J, with 13 bases between. Written as DNA, the CDR3 is TGTGCCAGCAGTTTTTCTCTAGGGGAATACAATGAGCAGTTCTTC. Encoded protein: CASSFSLGEYNEQFF.

J is TRBJ2-5 and V is TRBV18; no definite D call. V shed 0 bases and J shed 1 base, with 3 bases lying between them. The CDR3 runs 13 residues. Germline CDR1 reads KGHSH; CDR2 reads LQKENI. The DNA for the CDR3 is TGTGCCAGCTCACCACCGGCCCAAGAGACCCAGTACTTC. It codes for CASSPPAQETQYF.

The chain uses TRBV4-2 and TRBJ1-5; 8 positions agree with TRBD1. Trimming cost V 2 bases and J 6 bases; bases outside gene matches: 9. Germline CDR1 is LGHNA and CDR2 is YNFKEQ. The CDR3 totals 16 residues. Here the CDR3 DNA reads TGTGCCAGCAGCCAATCCATCGGACAGGGAGGTCAGCCCCAGCATTTT. Protein product: CASSQSIGQGGQPQHF.

This chain links TRBV28 with TRBJ2-2; 7 positions agree with TRBD2. This CDR3 spans 15 amino acids. V gave up 8 bases and J gave up 3 bases; unmatched junction bases: 9. CDR1 MDHEN and CDR2 SYDVKM come from the germline V gene. The CDR3 sequence: CASRPRGRDTGELFF. The CDR3 DNA sequence: TGTGCCAGCCGACCCCGGGGGAGGGACACCGGGGAGCTGTTTTTT.

This chain connects TRBV7-9 to TRBJ2-2; D is perhaps TRBD1 (5 bases). The CDR3 runs 13 residues. The germline CDR1 and CDR2 sequences are SEHNR and FQNEAQ (reference sequence). V was shortened by 4 bases and J by 5 bases, with 8 bases between the two germline ends. The chain's CDR3 is CASSSRVTGELFF. The DNA of the CDR3 is TGTGCCAGCAGCTCCAGGGTGACCGGGGAGCTGTTTTTT.

The rearrangement joins TRBV7-9 to TRBJ2-3; D might be TRBD1 (5 bases). Germline CDR1 and CDR2: SEHNR and FQNEAQ (reference sequence). The CDR3 runs to 13 residues. Trimming cost V 2 bases and J 14 bases, with 17 bases left between them. The CDR3 DNA reads as TGTGCCAGCAGCTTACCCCCCTTGGACAAGCGGTATTTT. It is translated as CASSLPPLDKRYF.

This chain connects TRBV30 to TRBJ1-5, with D uncertain. The CDR3 covers 14 residues. V was clipped by 4 bases and J by 3 bases, with 13 bases between them. Germline V gives CDR1 GTSNPN, CDR2 SVGIG (reference sequence). Written as DNA, the CDR3 is TGTGCCTGGAATCGGGGAAGGGACAATCAGCCCCAGCATTTT. This translates into CAWNRGRDNQPQHF.

A word on this clone: The sample holds other DNA sequences that translate to the same CDR3. The J gene is TRBJ1-1, the V gene TRBV7-2; the D gene is possibly TRBD1 (6 bases). The length of the CDR3 is 14 residues. Per germline, CDR1 SGHTA and CDR2 FQGNSA. V lost 0 bases, J lost 1 base, and 6 bases lay in between. The CDR3 nucleotides are TGTGCCAGCAGCTTAGCGGGACAGAACACTGAAGCTTTCTTT. Translating it yields CASSLAGQNTEAFF.

This chain uses TRBV18 with TRBJ1-2; 7 nucleotides match TRBD1. Germline CDR1 KGHSH, CDR2 LQKENI. The CDR3 has 14 residues. J was trimmed by 2 bases and V by 5 bases; bases with no gene match: 5. CDR3 in DNA: TGTGCCAGCTCAGAGAGACAGGGCAACTATGGCTACACCTTC. Protein sequence: CASSERQGNYGYTF.

V is TRBV4-3 and J is TRBJ2-6, with D possibly TRBD2 on 5 matching bases. The V gene's germline CDR1 is LGHNA and CDR2 YSLEER. V lost 1 base and J lost 1, with 11 bases in between. The CDR3 totals 17 residues. The CDR3: CASSQGLPASGANVLTF. In nucleotides, the CDR3 is TGCGCCAGCAGCCAAGGACTACCCGCTTCTGGGGCCAACGTCCTGACTTTC.